Presented here are 17 T cell receptor beta chains from one specimen sequenced in a study of human T cells and chemical hapten exposure. Indicated time point: patch test 1, 2 weeks after DPC sensitization. Treatment in this sample: therapeutic diphenylcyclopropenone sensitization with weekly scalp DPC. TCRdb fed the RACE reads into MiXCR, producing one record per CDR3 protein. The table shows roughly 82,000 distinct CDR3 sequences, with approximately 10% occurring only once. Here the sequenced sample was whole blood, taken in connection with sensitization to the hapten diphenylcyclopropenone (DPC). These receptors all stem from a woman aged 60-70 years with alopecia areata. Some clones in this sample may be carry-over from other donors' samples.

This clonotype occurred many times. This sequence joins TRBV10-2 and TRBJ2-3; D possibly corresponds to TRBD2 (6 bases). Germline values: CDR1 WSHSY, CDR2 SAAADI. V lost 8 bases and J 2 bases, leaving 8 bases between the germline ends. This CDR3 comprises 12 residues. In DNA, the CDR3 is TGCGCCAGCGAGGACTACACAGATACGCAGTATTTT. It is translated as CASEDYTDTQYF.

The chain combines TRBV7-3 with TRBJ1-6; no definite D call. CDR1 and CDR2 from the germline V gene are SGHTA and FQGTGA. V was clipped by 4 bases and J by 6 bases, with 7 bases between them. This CDR3 spans 13 amino acids. CDR3 DNA: TGTGCCAGCAGCTCCTCGCCTAATTCACCCCTCCACTTT. This codes for CASSSSPNSPLHF. Supplemented by reference TRBV7-3 and TRBJ1-6, the full variable domain reads GAGVSQTPSNKVTEKGKYVELRCDPISGHTALYWYRQSLGQGPEFLIYFQGTGAADDSGLPNDRFFAVRPEGSVSTLKIQRTERGDSAVYLCASSSSPNSPLHFGNGTRLTVT.

This clonotype was counted a few times. This sequence joins TRBV4-1 and TRBJ2-1; TRBD1 matches 8 bases. This CDR3 has 15 residues. V was clipped by 6 bases and J by 2 bases; unmatched bases: 6. The germline gives CDR1 MGHRA, CDR2 YSYEKL. CDR3 residues: CASRIDRGTYNEQFF. The CDR3 DNA reads TGCGCCAGCAGAATTGACAGGGGAACCTACAATGAGCAGTTCTTC.

This clonotype appeared many times. The V gene is TRBV6-6, the J gene TRBJ2-6; D ambiguous. The germline V gene has CDR1 MNHNY and CDR2 SVGAGI (reference sequence). The CDR3 loop spans 12 amino acids. The V end lost 9 bases, the J end lost 4 bases, and 7 bases lay between the germline ends. CDR3 sequence reads: CASAAGANVLTF. In DNA, the CDR3 is TGTGCCAGTGCTGCAGGGGCCAACGTCCTGACTTTC.

This clonotype was counted ten times or more. The chain uses TRBV6-6 and TRBJ1-3; no firm D call. Looked up from germline, CDR1 is MNHNY and CDR2 is SVGAGI (reference sequence). The V end was cut by 0 bases, the J end by 0 bases, with 9 bases between. The CDR3 spans 16 residues. CDR3 in DNA: TGTGCCAGCAGTTACTCGGCCAGCCTCTCTGGAAACACCATATATTTT. Translation gives CASSYSASLSGNTIYF.

The rearrangement links TRBV29-1 to TRBJ2-4; D is unclear. The germline V and J ends were trimmed by 3 bases and 5 bases, with 5 bases remaining between them. The CDR3 length is 11 residues. Germline CDR1 SQVTM, CDR2 ANQGSEA. The CDR3 protein is CSVETQNIQYF. The CDR3 DNA is TGCAGCGTTGAGACTCAAAACATTCAGTACTTC.

This chain connects TRBV6-1 to TRBJ2-3; D possibly matches TRBD1 or TRBD2 (7 bases each). V lost 1 base to trimming and J lost 4 bases, with 18 bases between them. This CDR3 comprises 17 residues. Germline assignment: CDR1 MNHNS and CDR2 SASEGT. The DNA of the CDR3 is TGTGCCAGCAGTGAAGGGGGGAGGGGGCTGAGAGCAGATACGCAGTATTTT. This codes for CASSEGGRGLRADTQYF.

This clonotype was counted a few times. The chain combines TRBV12-2 with TRBJ1-5; TRBD1 reflects the table's D call only, with no check against the DNA. TRBV12-2 constitutes a pseudogene. There are 17 residues in the CDR3. The CDR3 sequence: CASRLVMSYRRDQPQHF. CDR3 DNA: TGTGCAAGTCGCTTAGTAATGAGTTACAGGCGTGATCAGCCCCAGCATTTT.

This chain joins TRBV12-5 and TRBJ1-5, with unresolved D. The CDR3 loop spans 14 amino acids. Germline CDR1 LGHNT, CDR2 FRNRAP. V was trimmed by 6 bases and J by 9 bases, leaving 18 bases between them. The CDR3 reads CASGLTDSMWPQHF. The CDR3 DNA sequence: TGTGCTAGTGGGCTGACGGACTCTATGTGGCCCCAGCATTTT.

There are many counts of this clonotype. DNA of the CDR3: TGTGCCAGCAAGACCGGGGACAGCTACGAGCAGTACTTC. This codes for CASKTGDSYEQYF. The rearrangement links TRBV7-2 to TRBJ2-7, with 7 bases matching TRBD1. Trimming cost V 7 bases and J 3 bases; bases outside gene matches: 6. The CDR3 runs to 13 residues. Germline-derived CDR1 and CDR2 are SGHTA and FQGNSA.

This clonotype came up once. This chain links TRBV10-1 with TRBJ1-1; a weak D match, TRBD1 (6 bases). The V end lost 7 bases, the J end lost 3 bases, and 12 bases lay between the germline ends. The germline CDR1 and CDR2 sequences are WNHNN and SYGVQD (reference sequence). There are 13 residues in the CDR3. The CDR3 DNA follows: TGCGCCAGCAACGACCCAGGGGACACTGAAGCTTTCTTT. Its protein is CASNDPGDTEAFF.

This clonotype has a count of ten or more. This chain links TRBV18 with TRBJ1-5; a possible D gene is TRBD1 (5 bases). V was pared by 4 bases and J by 0 bases, with 16 bases between. The CDR3 totals 17 residues. Germline loops: CDR1 KGHSH, CDR2 LQKENI. Written as DNA, the CDR3 is TGTGCCAGCTCACTGAAAGGGACGGGCAATAGCAATCAGCCCCAGCATTTT. It codes for CASSLKGTGNSNQPQHF.

This clonotype occurred a few times. The chain couples TRBV7-2 to TRBJ2-5, with a possible D match to TRBD1 (6 bases). The CDR3 has 13 residues. Per germline, CDR1 SGHTA and CDR2 FQGNSA. Trimming shortened V by 1 base and J by 6 bases, and 9 bases separated the two germline ends. CDR3 DNA sequence: TGTGCCAGCAGCTTAGGCAGGGGACAGACCCAGTACTTC. This encodes CASSLGRGQTQYF.

This chain links TRBV30 with TRBJ2-7, with 10 bases fitting TRBD2. This CDR3 contains 13 residues. Germline V lookup: CDR1 GTSNPN, CDR2 SVGIG (reference sequence). Trimming took 4 bases from V and 2 from J; bases not matched to a gene: 2. CDR3: CAWTSGGPYEQYF. The CDR3 DNA reads TGTGCCTGGACTAGCGGGGGCCCCTACGAGCAGTACTTC.

This clonotype was picked up a small number of times. The V and J genes are TRBV14 and TRBJ2-7; 8 bases fit TRBD2. Per the germline V gene, CDR1 is SGHDN and CDR2 is FVKESK. The J segment lost 8 bases and the V segment lost 0 bases, leaving 15 bases of the junction unmatched. The length of the CDR3 is 17 residues. The chain's CDR3 is CASSQDSLAGVAGKQYF. The DNA for the CDR3 is TGTGCCAGCAGCCAAGATTCCCTAGCGGGTGTCGCTGGAAAGCAGTACTTC.

There are many counts of this clonotype. V and J are TRBV20-1 and TRBJ2-3; unclear D gene. The CDR3 length is 10 residues. The germline V gene encodes CDR1 DFQATT and CDR2 SNEGSKA (reference sequence). Trimming stripped 6 bases from V and 3 bases from J, with 4 bases between. The CDR3 DNA is TGCAGTGCGCAAACAGATACGCAGTATTTT. It codes for CSAQTDTQYF.

This clonotype was observed at least ten times. The chain joins TRBV20-1 to TRBJ2-1; no reliable D call. V lost 3 bases, J lost 5 bases, and 14 bases lay in between. This CDR3 contains 14 residues. Germline V gene lookup returns CDR1 DFQATT and CDR2 SNEGSKA (reference sequence). CDR3 protein: CSARTHLNNNEQFF. The CDR3 nucleotides are TGCAGTGCTAGGACCCATCTCAACAACAATGAGCAGTTCTTC.